The rows below give T cell receptor beta chains drawn from one sample of a study of blood T cells in healthy people across ages. TCRdb re-called the 5' RACE reads through MiXCR, storing one row per CDR3 protein. Altogether 1 million or so distinct CDR3 sequences are present, around 45% being singletons, with the ten largest covering approximately 17%. The sample taken for sequencing was blood. The receptors here all came from a woman aged 55-70 years in good health. The CDR3 runs from the conserved cysteine through the conserved F or W. D genes are given only for firm matches.

V gene: TRBV27; D gene: .; CDR3 protein: CASSPQVEQYF
V gene: TRBV6-1; D gene: TRBD2; CDR3 protein: CASSKGLAGVFDTQYF
V gene: TRBV7-8; D gene: .; CDR3 protein: CASSPRRYMPDTQYF
V gene: TRBV7-9; D gene: .; CDR3 protein: CASMDPVEAGTYEQYF
V gene: TRBV7-8; D gene: TRBD1; CDR3 protein: CASSLVRTGGYEQYF
V gene: TRBV20-1; D gene: .; CDR3 protein: CSAVTGDNYGYTF
V gene: TRBV21-1; D gene: .; CDR3 protein: CASIKKKDQGQGEQYF
V gene: TRBV11-2; D gene: TRBD2; CDR3 protein: CAGSFLAGADTQYF
V gene: TRBV29-1; D gene: TRBD2; CDR3 protein: CSVSLVASGRSAYEQYF
V gene: TRBV6-5; D gene: .; CDR3 protein: CASSYSTQLGEAFF
V gene: TRBV7-3; D gene: TRBD2; CDR3 protein: CASSLSAGGADTQYF
V gene: TRBV9; D gene: .; CDR3 protein: CASSVGRGLGYGYTF
V gene: TRBV29-1; D gene: .; CDR3 protein: CSVRTLGSRTTGELFF
V gene: TRBV25-1; D gene: .; CDR3 protein: CASSESYSGWGDEQFF
V gene: TRBV4-2; D gene: .; CDR3 protein: CASSQDARDTGELFF
V gene: TRBV5-1; D gene: .; CDR3 protein: CASSPPLLRGGAEQYF
V gene: TRBV3-1; D gene: .; CDR3 protein: CASSQSFVSMKGNEQFF
V gene: TRBV5-1; D gene: TRBD2; CDR3 protein: CASSLVSGGTYEQYF
V gene: TRBV7-9; D gene: TRBD2; CDR3 protein: CASSSPIAGGIGDEQFF
V gene: TRBV6-6; D gene: .; CDR3 protein: CASSLEPGPSYGYTF
V gene: TRBV6-5; D gene: .; CDR3 protein: CASSRAGTVDYEQYF
V gene: TRBV15; D gene: .; CDR3 protein: CATSRSSGGFEQYF
V gene: TRBV27; D gene: .; CDR3 protein: CASSPSVREQYF
V gene: TRBV20-1; D gene: TRBD2; CDR3 protein: CSARGTSGADYLPNEQFF
V gene: TRBV20-1; D gene: .; CDR3 protein: CSASVLGDPSYEQYF
V gene: TRBV13; D gene: .; CDR3 protein: CASSRRGLANQPQHF
V gene: TRBV7-2; D gene: TRBD2; CDR3 protein: CASSRSGLAGVFDTRYF
V gene: TRBV28; D gene: TRBD2; CDR3 protein: CASSLTSGKHNEQFF
V gene: TRBV30; D gene: .; CDR3 protein: CAWSFMRNQPQHF